These 22 T cell receptor beta chains originate from one sample sequenced in a study of T cell repertoires in cytomegalovirus infection. Using its own MiXCR run on the reads, TCRdb lists one record per CDR3 protein. The repertoire holds fewer than 350,000 distinct CDR3 sequences, with 9% to 9.5% as singletons. The material sequenced was PBMCs. The receptor set was obtained from a human donor in good health (CMV status not recorded). Some clones in this sample may be carry-over from other donors' samples.

This chain links TRBV7-8 with TRBJ1-3; the D gene is possibly TRBD1 (5 bases). V was cut by 5 bases and J by 0 bases, with 11 bases left in between. The CDR3 length is 15 residues. CDR1 and CDR2 (germline): SGHVS, FQNEAQ. For the CDR3, the DNA is TGTGCCAGCAGCATGGGACGCTTCTCTGGAAACACCATATATTTT. Translating it yields CASSMGRFSGNTIYF.

This clonotype appeared many times. V gene TRBV7-2 combines with J gene TRBJ2-4; D is undetermined. Germline CDR1 reads SGHTA; CDR2 reads FQGNSA. The CDR3 consists of 14 residues. V lost 5 bases and J 1 base, leaving 9 bases between the germline ends. DNA of the CDR3: TGTGCCAGCAGCCTACTCAGGGCCAAAAACATTCAGTACTTC. Amino acid sequence: CASSLLRAKNIQYF. Full variable domain (rest looked up from reference TRBV7-2 and TRBJ2-4): GAGVSQSPSNKVTEKGKDVELRCDPISGHTALYWYRQSLGQGLEFLIYFQGNSAPDKSGLPSDRFSAERTGGSVSTLTIQRTQQEDSAVYLCASSLLRAKNIQYFGAGTRLSVL.

This clonotype was observed a few times. The chain uses TRBV11-2 and TRBJ2-5; D is uncertain. This CDR3 comprises 15 residues. Germline assignment: CDR1 SGHAT and CDR2 FQNNGV. V was clipped by 5 bases and J by 2 bases, with 15 bases between them. The CDR3 reads CASSQTRRLQETQYF. The CDR3 DNA reads TGTGCCAGCAGCCAGACGCGACGGCTTCAAGAGACCCAGTACTTC. Together with reference TRBV11-2 and TRBJ2-5, the CDR3 gives the full variable domain: EAGVAQSPRYKIIEKRQSVAFWCNPISGHATLYWYQQILGQGPKLLIQFQNNGVVDDSQLPKDRFSAERLKGVDSTLKIQPAKLEDSAVYLCASSQTRRLQETQYFGPGTRLLVL.

The chain combines TRBV28 with TRBJ2-1; 10 bases match TRBD2. Germline V CDR1 and CDR2: MDHEN, SYDVKM. This CDR3 is built from 17 residues. The J segment lost 2 bases and the V segment lost 5 bases, leaving 9 bases of the junction unmatched. Here the CDR3 reads CASSPPSTSGTYNEQFF. The CDR3 DNA reads as TGTGCCAGCAGTCCACCGAGTACTAGCGGGACCTACAATGAGCAGTTCTTC.

V gene TRBV12-3 or TRBV12-4 combines with J gene TRBJ1-5, with D unclear. The CDR3 spans 13 residues. Trimming took off 7 bases at V and 5 bases at J, with 12 bases between the two ends. Here the CDR3 reads CASKWAADQPQHF. CDR3 DNA sequence: TGTGCCAGCAAATGGGCCGCGGATCAGCCCCAGCATTTT.

This clonotype was seen more than once but under ten times. The rearrangement links TRBV3-1 to TRBJ1-4, with unresolved D. The CDR3 has 16 amino acids. The V gene lost 0 bases and the J gene lost 4 bases, with 12 bases spanning the gap. Looked up from germline, CDR1 is LGHDT and CDR2 is YNNKEL (reference sequence). The chain's CDR3 is CASSQDLAALNEKLFF. The CDR3, as DNA: TGTGCCAGCAGCCAAGATCTGGCAGCCCTTAATGAAAAACTGTTTTTT.

This clonotype was observed at least ten times. V is TRBV7-2 and J is TRBJ2-3; no definite D call. Germline V gene lookup returns CDR1 SGHTA and CDR2 FQGNSA. V lost 5 bases, J lost 4 bases, and 25 bases lay in between. This CDR3 contains 18 residues. This CDR3 is CASSPRSSGSSSADTQYF. The CDR3 bases are TGTGCCAGCAGCCCCAGGTCATCCGGGTCTAGTTCGGCAGATACGCAGTATTTT.

This clonotype was counted at least ten times. The chain combines TRBV20-1 with TRBJ2-5, with 9 bases fitting TRBD2. The CDR3 length is 15 residues. CDR1 is DFQATT, CDR2 SNEGSKA, per germline (reference sequence). V gave up 3 bases and J gave up 1 base; unmatched junction bases: 6. CDR3 loop: CSASPPSGAQETQYF. CDR3 nucleotide sequence: TGCAGTGCTAGTCCGCCTAGCGGGGCCCAAGAGACCCAGTACTTC.

This clonotype was detected only a few times. This sequence joins TRBV7-2 and TRBJ1-3; D is undetermined. The V gene lost 3 bases and the J gene lost 9 bases, with 12 bases spanning the gap. This CDR3 region has 13 residues. CDR1 and CDR2 (germline): SGHTA, FQGNSA. The DNA of the CDR3 is TGTGCCAGCAGCTTTTCAGCCCTAGGCACCATATATTTT. Its protein product is CASSFSALGTIYF.

This clonotype was seen ten or more times. The chain's CDR3 is CASSSPTSGGHSYNEQFF. As DNA, the CDR3 is TGTGCCAGCAGCTCACCGACTAGCGGGGGACACTCCTACAATGAGCAGTTCTTC. V usage is TRBV11-3 and J usage is TRBJ2-1, with 12 bases fitting TRBD2. The CDR3 loop spans 18 amino acids. Germline values: CDR1 SGHNT, CDR2 YENEEA. The V and J ends lost 4 bases and 0 bases, in that order; junction bases with no gene match: 7.

This clonotype appeared a few times. CDR3 region: CATSDMAGGPREQYF. The CDR3 region has the DNA TGTGCCACCAGTGATATGGCGGGAGGGCCGCGCGAGCAGTACTTC. The rearrangement links TRBV24-1 to TRBJ2-7; TRBD2 matches 9 bases. With 3 bases clipped from V and 6 bases from J, the junction kept 8 bases outside the gene matches. Germline assignment: CDR1 KGHDR and CDR2 SFDVKD. The CDR3 extends over 15 amino acids.

The chain has TRBV4-3 and TRBJ2-3, with D possibly matching TRBD1 (6 bases). Trimming stripped 0 bases from V and 7 bases from J, with 20 bases between. This CDR3 is 17 amino acids long. The germline V gene encodes CDR1 LGHNA and CDR2 YSLEER. The CDR3 coding sequence is TGCGCCAGCAGCCAAGATGCTGGGGCAGGGGAATGGAATACGCAGTATTTT. Its protein product is CASSQDAGAGEWNTQYF.

The sample holds many counts of this clonotype. The gene calls are TRBV12-3 or TRBV12-4 and TRBJ1-5, with 11 bases matching TRBD1. This CDR3 has 16 residues. J lost 6 bases, V lost 4 bases, and 8 bases had no gene match. The CDR3 DNA follows: TGTGCCAGCAGTTCGTTTCCGGGACAGGGGGGTCAGCCCCAGCATTTT. Encoded protein: CASSSFPGQGGQPQHF.

This chain links TRBV6-2 or TRBV6-3 with TRBJ2-5, with TRBD1 matching 8 bases. Looked up from germline, CDR1 is MNHEY and CDR2 is SVGEGT. After removal of 7 bases from V and 4 bases from J, the junction contained 8 bases not matched to a gene. The CDR3 covers 14 residues. CDR3 DNA: TGTGCCAGCACCCGCGCAGGGACAGGAGAGACCCAGTACTTC. It is translated as CASTRAGTGETQYF.

This clonotype has a count of ten or more. This chain uses TRBV7-2 with TRBJ2-7, with TRBD2 matching over 10 bases. V lost 1 base and J lost 3; bases outside the gene matches: 3. Germline V lookup: CDR1 SGHTA, CDR2 FQGNSA. The CDR3 runs to 15 residues. The CDR3, as DNA: TGTGCCAGCAGCTTAGGGAGCGGGGGGGGCTACGAGCAGTACTTC. Translated, it gives CASSLGSGGGYEQYF.

This clonotype was seen repeatedly, ten times or more. The chain employs TRBV6-2 or TRBV6-3 and TRBJ2-4, with 13 bases identical to TRBD2. Germline V gene data show CDR1 as MNHEY and CDR2 as SVGEGT. CDR3 length: 18 residues. J lost 1 base, V lost 6 bases, and 9 bases had no gene match. The CDR3 is CASSPTSGRAAAKNIQYF. As DNA, the CDR3 is TGTGCCAGCAGCCCAACTAGCGGGAGGGCCGCCGCCAAAAACATTCAGTACTTC.

The sample holds many counts of this clonotype. CDR3 residues: CASSYSGPSYEQYF. CDR3 DNA sequence: TGTGCCAGCAGTTACTCTGGACCTTCCTACGAGCAGTACTTC. The gene calls are TRBV6-2 or TRBV6-3 and TRBJ2-7, with D uncertain. The CDR3 runs 14 residues. Trimming removed 0 bases at V and 1 base at J, with 7 bases between. Germline V gives CDR1 MNHEY, CDR2 SVGEGT.

The sample holds a few counts of this clonotype. The chain has TRBV7-2 and TRBJ2-5, with D perhaps TRBD1 or TRBD2 (5 bases each). The germline gives CDR1 SGHTA, CDR2 FQGNSA. The CDR3 sequence is 12 residues long. V was clipped by 8 bases and J by 5 bases, with 12 bases between them. The CDR3 DNA follows: TGTGCCAGCTCTGAGGGGTGGGAGACCCAGTACTTC. Translated: CASSEGWETQYF.

This clonotype occurred a few times. The J gene is TRBJ2-7, the V gene TRBV28; the D gene is possibly TRBD1 (7 bases). The CDR3 is made up of 15 amino acids. Germline CDR1 is MDHEN and CDR2 is SYDVKM. V dropped 3 bases and J dropped 4 bases, with 16 bases sitting between them. The CDR3 reads CASSFGSGGKYEQYF. Here the CDR3 DNA reads TGTGCCAGCAGTTTTGGGTCAGGGGGGAAATACGAGCAGTACTTC.

This clonotype was found many times. V and J are TRBV7-9 and TRBJ1-4; unclear D gene. Germline assignment: CDR1 SEHNR and CDR2 FQNEAQ (reference sequence). The CDR3 totals 14 residues. Trimming pared 2 bases from V and 1 base from J, leaving 5 bases between. CDR3 in DNA: TGTGCCAGCAGCTTAAGAGGAACTAATGAAAAACTGTTTTTT. Translation: CASSLRGTNEKLFF.

This clonotype was counted a few times. The genes are TRBV6-5 and TRBJ2-2; no definite D call. Germline-derived CDR1 and CDR2 are MNHEY and SVGAGI. CDR3 length: 12 residues. Trimming cost V 2 bases and J 7 bases, with 5 bases left between them. The CDR3 region is CASSYTSGELFF. The CDR3, as DNA: TGTGCCAGCAGTTACACAAGCGGGGAGCTGTTTTTT.

The chain couples TRBV27 to TRBJ1-5; D ambiguous. Between the trimmed V and J ends, which lost 6 bases and 0 bases, there was a span of 12 bases. CDR1 is MNHEY and CDR2 is SMNVEV in the germline V gene (reference sequence). The CDR3 covers 15 residues. The CDR3 nucleotides read TGTGCCAGCAGCTCGCGGACTGCTAGCAATCAGCCCCAGCATTTT. Translation gives CASSSRTASNQPQHF.